Shown below are 14 T cell receptor beta chains from a single sample sequenced in a study of shared clonotypes between healthy human individuals. Using immunoSEQ multiplex PCR, the repertoire was profiled, and TCRdb retains in-frame clones only, with some absent. Here the sample spans roughly 330,000 clones, over 65% being singletons. Source material: memory CD4+ T cells sorted from blood. Subset meaning: CD45RA-negative fraction. The receptors stem from a young man in good health.

V gene TRBV7-9 combines with J gene TRBJ1-1, with D possibly TRBD1 on 5 matching bases. V was clipped by 4 bases and J by 5 bases, with 11 bases between them. The CDR3 consists of 13 residues. Germline loops: CDR1 SEHNR, CDR2 FQNEAQ (reference sequence). The CDR3 region has the DNA TGTGCCAGCAGCTGGGACGCGGGGACTGAAGCTTTCTTT. It codes for CASSWDAGTEAFF.

The V call is TRBV11-2, the J call TRBJ2-2; D uncertain. CDR3 length equals 14 residues. Deletions cut 0 bases from V and 7 bases from J, with 9 bases between. CDR1 is SGHAT and CDR2 is FQNNGV in the germline V gene. CDR3 sequence: CASSLDRARGELFF. The CDR3 DNA is TGTGCCAGCAGCTTAGATCGGGCCCGCGGGGAGCTGTTTTTT.

The chain carries TRBV7-9 and TRBJ2-5; D uncertain. Germline CDR1 reads SEHNR; CDR2 reads FQNEAQ (reference sequence). The CDR3 contains 14 residues. The V and J ends lost 1 base and 3 bases respectively, with 9 bases between them. The CDR3, as DNA: TGTGCCAGCAGCTTAGGGGTTGGGAAAGAGACCCAGTACTTC. This sequence encodes CASSLGVGKETQYF.

The V and J genes are TRBV28 and TRBJ2-2; D is possibly TRBD2 (6 bases). This CDR3 region has 15 residues. CDR1 MDHEN and CDR2 SYDVKM come from the germline V gene. V lost 6 bases and J 6 bases, leaving 17 bases between the germline ends. The CDR3 sequence is CASRPTGGVAGELFF. CDR3 coding DNA: TGTGCCAGCAGACCAACGGGCGGGGTAGCCGGGGAGCTGTTTTTT. Based on the CDR3 plus reference TRBV28 and TRBJ2-2, the full variable domain is DVKVTQSSRYLVKRTGEKVFLECVQDMDHENMFWYRQDPGLGLRLIYFSYDVKMKEKGDIPEGYSVSREKKERFSLILESASTNQTSMYLCASRPTGGVAGELFFGEGSRLTVL.

This chain uses TRBV18 with TRBJ2-7; no clear D gene. This CDR3 has 22 residues. The V end was cut by 2 bases, the J end by 1 base, with 33 bases between. Germline lookup yields CDR1 KGHSH and CDR2 LQKENI. CDR3 protein: CASSPLELRYRLDLSGSYEQYF. CDR3 nucleotides: TGTGCCAGCTCACCATTGGAATTGAGGTACCGCCTAGACCTTTCGGGTTCCTACGAGCAGTACTTC. The full variable domain, its missing parts supplied by reference TRBV18 and TRBJ2-7, is NAGVMQNPRHLVRRRGQEARLRCSPMKGHSHVYWYRQLPEEGLKFMVYLQKENIIDESGMPKERFSAEFPKEGPSILRIQQVVRGDSAAYFCASSPLELRYRLDLSGSYEQYFGPGTRLTVT.

This clone was seen more than once but under ten times. V and J are TRBV7-9 and TRBJ2-2; 9 bases line up with TRBD2. The trim removed 5 bases at V and 7 bases at J, leaving 14 bases unmatched. The germline gives CDR1 SEHNR, CDR2 FQNEAQ (reference sequence). This CDR3 has 17 residues. The CDR3 reads CASSPGVAGAYFGELFF. DNA of the CDR3: TGTGCCAGCAGCCCCGGAGTAGCGGGAGCCTATTTCGGGGAGCTGTTTTTT.

The rearrangement joins TRBV7-3 to TRBJ2-1, with TRBD2 matching 7 bases. This CDR3 has 15 amino acids. Germline V gene data show CDR1 as SGHTA and CDR2 as FQGTGA. The junction had 5 bases not matched to a gene; V was cut back by 5 bases and J by 1 base. CDR3: CASSPIAGSYNEQFF. DNA for the CDR3: TGTGCCAGCAGCCCGATAGCGGGTTCCTACAATGAGCAGTTCTTC.

The gene calls are TRBV2 and TRBJ1-4; D remains unclear. CDR1 is SNHLY and CDR2 is FYNNEI in the germline V gene. There are 12 residues in the CDR3. Trimming removed 5 bases at V and 5 bases at J, with 6 bases between. CDR3 sequence reads: CASSLGNEKLFF. As DNA, the CDR3 is TGTGCCAGCAGTCTCGGGAATGAAAAACTGTTTTTT.

The V and J genes are TRBV7-9 and TRBJ2-7, with TRBD2 matching over 8 bases. The ends lost 4 bases at V and 2 bases at J; junction bases unmatched: 1. The CDR3 totals 13 residues. Germline V CDR1 and CDR2: SEHNR, FQNEAQ (reference sequence). The CDR3 bases are TGTGCCAGCAGCTCGGGGGGGCCCTACGAGCAGTACTTC. Translating gives CASSSGGPYEQYF.

The chain recombines TRBV6-5 with TRBJ1-1; 7 nucleotides match TRBD1. Per the germline V gene, CDR1 is MNHEY and CDR2 is SVGAGI. This CDR3 is built from 14 residues. V shed 0 bases and J 5 bases; nucleotides not matched to a gene: 3. The CDR3 nucleotides read TGTGCCAGCAGTTACTCCAGGGGGAGGACTGAAGCTTTCTTT. It yields the protein CASSYSRGRTEAFF.

The chain recombines TRBV28 with TRBJ2-1; D could derive from TRBD1 or TRBD2 (7 bases each). Germline V gene lookup returns CDR1 MDHEN and CDR2 SYDVKM. The CDR3 has 15 residues. Trimming cost V 7 bases and J 4 bases, with 17 bases left between them. DNA of the CDR3: TGTGCCAGCACCCAGGGGGGGCAAGGATACAATGAGCAGTTCTTC. The encoded protein is CASTQGGQGYNEQFF.

The chain joins TRBV28 to TRBJ2-7; 7 positions match TRBD2. Germline V gene lookup returns CDR1 MDHEN and CDR2 SYDVKM. V lost 6 bases, J lost 1 base, and 9 bases stayed unmatched. The CDR3 spans 15 residues. The CDR3 DNA reads as TGTGCCAGCAGACAATCCCAGGGAGGGTCCTACGAGCAGTACTTC. Amino acids: CASRQSQGGSYEQYF.

This chain joins TRBV29-1 and TRBJ1-5; D may be TRBD1 (6 bases). The V gene's germline CDR1 is SQVTM and CDR2 ANQGSEA. Trimming stripped 4 bases from V and 4 bases from J, with 11 bases between. This CDR3 has 13 residues. The CDR3 DNA reads TGCAGCGTTGCCGACAGGCAGAATCAGCCCCAGCATTTT. Translated: CSVADRQNQPQHF.

Comments on this clone: Germline and junction disagree at one end, which may indicate a read error. The V gene is TRBV6-5, the J gene TRBJ2-7, with 12 bases lining up with TRBD1. The CDR3 extends over 14 amino acids. Germline V gene lookup returns CDR1 MNHEY and CDR2 SVGAGI. DNA of the CDR3: TGCGTCAGCAGACCGGGACAGGGGGCGGTCGAGCAGTACTTC. Its translation is CVSRPGQGAVEQYF.